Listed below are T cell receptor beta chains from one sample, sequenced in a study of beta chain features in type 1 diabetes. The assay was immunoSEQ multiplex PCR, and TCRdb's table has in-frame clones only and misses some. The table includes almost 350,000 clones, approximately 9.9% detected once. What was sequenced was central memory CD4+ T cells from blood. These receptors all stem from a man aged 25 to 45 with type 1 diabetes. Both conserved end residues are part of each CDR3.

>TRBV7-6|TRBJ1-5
CASSLASGASNQPQHF
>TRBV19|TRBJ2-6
CASSRDKVPTGANVLTF
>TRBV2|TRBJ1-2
CAGSSEGRDGYTF
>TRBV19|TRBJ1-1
CASTGPQKAFF
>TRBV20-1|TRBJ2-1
CSATGNEQFF
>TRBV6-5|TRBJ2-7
CASSSGSEQYF
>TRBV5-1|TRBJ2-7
CASRVGTGPLEQYF
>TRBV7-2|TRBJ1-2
CASSPRQAGVNYGYTF
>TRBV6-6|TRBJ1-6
CASSYLGATEQSPLHF
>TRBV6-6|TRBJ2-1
CASSLGGAVIGNEQFF
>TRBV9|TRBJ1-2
CASSVETVHGYTF
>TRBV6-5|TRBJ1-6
CASSYSAGTENSPLHF
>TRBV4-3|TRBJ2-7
CASSQDILAGGYEQYF
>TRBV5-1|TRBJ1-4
CASSLIGSGQGTEKLFF
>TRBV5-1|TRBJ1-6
CASSRDKDSPLHF
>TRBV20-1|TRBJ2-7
CSASRYGEQYF
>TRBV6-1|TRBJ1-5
CASSAGQAAGQPQHF
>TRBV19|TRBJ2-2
CASTERLNTGELFF
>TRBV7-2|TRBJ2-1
CASSLVASGGADEQFF
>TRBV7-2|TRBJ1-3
CASGRLTDGNTIYF
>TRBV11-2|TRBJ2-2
CASSSRLTNTGELFF
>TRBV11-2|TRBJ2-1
CASSGGQGVQNEQFF